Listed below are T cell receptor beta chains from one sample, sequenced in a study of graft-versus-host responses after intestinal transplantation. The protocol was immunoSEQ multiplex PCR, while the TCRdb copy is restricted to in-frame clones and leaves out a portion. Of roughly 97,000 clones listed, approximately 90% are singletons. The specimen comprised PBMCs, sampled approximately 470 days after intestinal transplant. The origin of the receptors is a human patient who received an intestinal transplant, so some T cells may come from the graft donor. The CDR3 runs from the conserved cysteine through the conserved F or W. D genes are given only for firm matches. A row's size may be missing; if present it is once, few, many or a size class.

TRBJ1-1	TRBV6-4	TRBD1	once	CASSTYNQGAPAFF	TGTGCCAGCAGTACATACAACCAGGGGGCACCCGCTTTCTTT
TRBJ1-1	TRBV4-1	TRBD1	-	CASVIDRATEAFF	TGCGCCAGCGTAATTGACAGGGCCACTGAAGCTTTCTTT
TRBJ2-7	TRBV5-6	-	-	CASSLLQGTSAYEQYF	TGTGCCAGCAGCTTACTCCAGGGGACGTCGGCCTACGAGCAGTACTTC
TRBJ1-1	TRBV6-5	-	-	CASSYSGQSTEAFF	TGTGCCAGCAGTTACTCAGGACAGAGCACTGAAGCTTTCTTT
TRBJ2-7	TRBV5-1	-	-	CASSLAATYEQYF	TGCGCCAGCAGTTTAGCGGCTACCTACGAGCAGTACTTC
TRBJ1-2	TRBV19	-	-	CAPSGVEYGYTF	TGTGCCCCGTCGGGGGTCGAGTATGGCTACACCTTC
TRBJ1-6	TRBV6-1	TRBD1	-	CASSVTRGSGNSPLHF	TGTGCCAGCAGTGTAACCAGGGGGAGTGGTAATTCACCCCTCCACTTT
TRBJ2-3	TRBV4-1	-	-	CASSHLNTDTQYF	TGCGCCAGCAGCCACCTCAACACAGATACGCAGTATTTT
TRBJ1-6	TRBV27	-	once	CASSSPRSGVKANSPLHF	TGTGCCAGCAGTTCCCCTCGTTCAGGAGTAAAGGCTAATTCACCCCTCCACTTT
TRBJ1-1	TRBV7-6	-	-	CASTQLGTEAFF	TGTGCCAGCACCCAACTGGGCACTGAAGCTTTCTTT
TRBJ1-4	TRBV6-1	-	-	CASNPRWGISEKLFF	TGTGCCAGCAACCCGAGGTGGGGGATCAGTGAAAAACTGTTTTTT
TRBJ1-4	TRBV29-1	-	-	CSVENEKLFF	TGCAGCGTTGAAAATGAAAAACTGTTTTTT
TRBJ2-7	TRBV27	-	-	CASSLWQGPYEQYF	TGTGCCAGCAGTTTATGGCAGGGTCCCTACGAGCAGTACTTC
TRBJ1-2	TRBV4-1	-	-	CASSQDRPQGGNYGYTF	TGCGCCAGCAGCCAAGATCGCCCCCAGGGAGGCAACTATGGCTACACCTTC
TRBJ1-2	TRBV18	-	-	CASSPREDYGYTF	TGTGCCAGCTCACCGAGGGAGGACTATGGCTACACCTTC
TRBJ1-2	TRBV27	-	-	CASSSQYSRLGGYTF	TGTGCCAGCAGTTCCCAGTACAGCCGATTGGGGGGCTACACCTTC
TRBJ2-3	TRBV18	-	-	CASSPGRTDTQYF	TGTGCCAGCTCCCCCGGCCGCACAGATACGCAGTATTTT
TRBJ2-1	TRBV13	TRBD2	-	CASSSAGHGRGDEQFF	TGTGCCAGCAGCTCCGCGGGACACGGGCGGGGGGATGAGCAGTTCTTC
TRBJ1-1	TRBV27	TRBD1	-	CASSPRTGWAAVAAFF	TGTGCCAGCAGTCCCCGGACAGGGTGGGCCGCAGTGGCGGCTTTCTTT
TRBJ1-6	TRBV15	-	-	CATSTVNSPLHF	TGTGCCACCAGCACGGTTAATTCACCCCTCCACTTT
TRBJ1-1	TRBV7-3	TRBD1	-	CASSPGGRIVNTEAFF	TGTGCCAGCAGCCCAGGGGGTCGGATAGTGAACACTGAAGCTTTCTTT
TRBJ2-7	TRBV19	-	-	CASGNRARSYEQYF	TGTGCCAGTGGTAACCGGGCCCGCTCCTACGAGCAGTACTTC
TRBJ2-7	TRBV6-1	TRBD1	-	CASSEHATGGIYEQYF	TGTGCCAGCAGTGAACACGCAACAGGGGGGATCTACGAGCAGTACTTC
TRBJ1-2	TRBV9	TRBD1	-	CASSANHTPGQPNYGYTF	TGTGCCAGCAGCGCAAACCACACCCCGGGACAGCCTAACTATGGCTACACCTTC
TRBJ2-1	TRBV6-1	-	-	CASSGDSRRLRNEQFF	TGTGCCAGCAGTGGGGATTCGAGGCGGCTTAGGAATGAGCAGTTCTTC
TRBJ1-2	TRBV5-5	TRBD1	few	CASSRGQGDYGYTF	TGTGCCAGCAGCCGCGGACAGGGAGACTATGGCTACACCTTC
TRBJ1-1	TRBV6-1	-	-	CASSSTQNTEAFF	TGTGCCAGCAGTTCCACTCAGAACACTGAAGCTTTCTTT
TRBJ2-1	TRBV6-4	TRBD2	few	CASSLLAGGHNEQFF	TGTGCCAGCAGTTTACTAGCGGGGGGGCACAATGAGCAGTTCTTC
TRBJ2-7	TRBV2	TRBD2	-	CASRVGTSGGAEQYF	TGTGCCAGCAGGGTTGGGACTAGCGGGGGGGCCGAGCAGTACTTC
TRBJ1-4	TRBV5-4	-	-	CASSPEGLEKLFF	TGTGCCAGCAGCCCCGAGGGGCTTGAAAAACTGTTTTTT
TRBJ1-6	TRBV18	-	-	CASSPSRTANSPLHF	TGTGCCAGCTCACCCTCCCGGACAGCCAATTCACCCCTCCACTTT
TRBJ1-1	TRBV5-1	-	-	CASSPNPGQKEAFF	TGCGCCAGCAGCCCGAACCCGGGCCAAAAGGAAGCTTTCTTT
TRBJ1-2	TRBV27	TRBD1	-	CASSLRTGLGYTF	TGTGCCAGCAGTTTAAGGACAGGTCTTGGCTACACCTTC
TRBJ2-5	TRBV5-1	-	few	CASSLGVGGETQYF	TGCGCCAGCAGCTTGGGGGTAGGCGGGGAGACCCAGTACTTC
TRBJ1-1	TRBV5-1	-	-	CASSLMGMETEAFF	TGCGCCAGCAGCTTGATGGGGATGGAGACTGAAGCTTTCTTT
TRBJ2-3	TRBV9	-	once	CASSAAGQAANTDTQYF	TGTGCCAGCAGCGCAGCAGGGCAGGCGGCTAACACAGATACGCAGTATTTT
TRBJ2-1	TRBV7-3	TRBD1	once	CASSRDRAYNEQFF	TGTGCCAGCTCCCGGGACAGGGCCTACAATGAGCAGTTCTTC
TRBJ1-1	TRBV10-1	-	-	CASSRDMNTEAFF	TGCGCCAGCAGTAGGGATATGAACACTGAAGCTTTCTTT
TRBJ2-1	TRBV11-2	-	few	CASSFPTGLGGEQFF	TGTGCCAGCAGCTTCCCGACGGGGCTGGGCGGTGAGCAGTTCTTC
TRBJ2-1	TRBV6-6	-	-	CASSPGASSYNEQFF	TGTGCCAGCAGTCCAGGGGCCAGCTCCTACAATGAGCAGTTCTTC
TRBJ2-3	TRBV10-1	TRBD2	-	CASSDPRGTSGTDTQYF	TGCGCCAGCAGTGATCCTCGGGGGACTAGCGGCACAGATACGCAGTATTTT
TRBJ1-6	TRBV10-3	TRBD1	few	CATGGTGGSPLHF	TGTGCCACCGGGGGGACAGGGGGCTCACCCCTCCACTTT
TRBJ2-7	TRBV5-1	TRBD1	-	CASSLAQGAPYEQYF	TGCGCCAGCAGCTTGGCTCAGGGGGCCCCCTACGAGCAGTACTTC
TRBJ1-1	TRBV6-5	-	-	CASSYDSDNTEAFF	TGTGCCAGCAGTTATGACAGCGACAACACTGAAGCTTTCTTT
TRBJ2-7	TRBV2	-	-	CASIGGLGEQYF	TGTGCCAGCATTGGGGGGTTGGGGGAGCAGTACTTC
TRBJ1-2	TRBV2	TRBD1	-	CASSGQGAFGYTF	TGTGCCAGCAGCGGACAGGGGGCTTTTGGCTACACCTTC
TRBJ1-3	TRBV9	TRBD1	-	CASSTTLQGAGNTIYF	TGTGCCAGCAGCACGACACTACAGGGGGCTGGAAACACCATATATTTT
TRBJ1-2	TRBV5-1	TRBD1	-	CASSRGQGADYGYTF	TGCGCCAGCAGCCGGGGACAGGGGGCCGACTATGGCTACACCTTC
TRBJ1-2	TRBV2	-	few	CASSEPASGLGYTF	TGTGCCAGCAGTGAACCGGCGTCAGGGCTTGGCTACACCTTC
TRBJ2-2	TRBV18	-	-	CASSLGLTNTGELFF	TGTGCCAGCTCACTGGGACTTACTAACACCGGGGAGCTGTTTTTT
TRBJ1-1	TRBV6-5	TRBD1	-	CASSSGQAPGTEAFF	TGTGCCAGCAGTTCTGGACAGGCCCCAGGGACTGAAGCTTTCTTT
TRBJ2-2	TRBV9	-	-	CASSPRGTRNTGELFF	TGTGCCAGCAGCCCTAGGGGGACAAGGAACACCGGGGAGCTGTTTTTT